These T cell receptor beta chains were read from a single sample in a study of T cell responses to AZD1222 COVID-19 vaccine. The repertoire was sequenced with immunoSEQ multiplex PCR; TCRdb's copy has only in-frame clones and lacks some. In the table there are more than 110,000 clones, about nine tenths of which are singletons. Sequencing was performed on peripheral blood, taken on day 0 of AZD1222 vaccination. These TCRs come from an adult in good health. CDR3s leave out the opening cysteine and the closing phenylalanine or tryptophan.

cdr3_aa | j_call | v_call
ASSYQGGSYEQY | TRBJ2-7 | TRBV5-4
ASSSPWTSGSHEQY | TRBJ2-7 | TRBV11-2
ASMGEPYEQY | TRBJ2-7 | TRBV2
SVEPGTETQY | TRBJ2-5 | TRBV29-1
ASSQSSGNEQF | TRBJ2-1 | TRBV23-1
ASSLGSVHSYEQY | TRBJ2-7 | TRBV5-1
ASSLVGGSNTGELF | TRBJ2-2 | TRBV7-2
ASSLYRGMNEQY | TRBJ2-7 | TRBV28
ASSPGVGYGYT | TRBJ1-2 | TRBV11-2
ASSQPGTADNEQF | TRBJ2-1 | TRBV4-2
ASSLPGTTTGELF | TRBJ2-2 | TRBV18
ASSLPQTVSNSPLH | TRBJ1-6 | TRBV27
ASRRETGNSPLH | TRBJ1-6 | TRBV11-1
ASSMEGNPLH | TRBJ1-6 | TRBV19
ASSSDIGNTIY | TRBJ1-3 | TRBV7-6
ASSVTANTEAF | TRBJ1-1 | TRBV6-4
ATSDNSNQPQH | TRBJ1-5 | TRBV24-1
AISEGTGVDQPQH | TRBJ1-5 | TRBV10-3
ASSLGSTGELF | TRBJ2-2 | TRBV7-9
ASSPGQRGSTIY | TRBJ1-3 | TRBV5-1
ASSEARQSIRDTQY | TRBJ2-3 | TRBV2
ASSLGQRQVWDTEAF | TRBJ1-1 | TRBV7-9
ASSPYLGDLYGYT | TRBJ1-2 | TRBV18
ASSPYQTSGKLYEQY | TRBJ2-7 | TRBV3-1/TRBV3-2
ASSFRGNTEAF | TRBJ1-1 | TRBV7-8
ASSPLSGASSYNSPLH | TRBJ1-6 | TRBV6-2/TRBV6-3
AISEWGSGRLSSYNEQF | TRBJ2-1 | TRBV10-3
ASSLAAGGRYGYT | TRBJ1-2 | TRBV7-9
ASSLSVGKVTGDEKLF | TRBJ1-4 | TRBV28
ASSYGTQSNTEAF | TRBJ1-1 | TRBV6-5
ASSFRSEGIWEQY | TRBJ2-7 | TRBV27
SVARGLAGELF | TRBJ2-2 | TRBV29-1
ASSPTDGVQGVRTEAF | TRBJ1-1 | TRBV5-1
ASSPQTSGGALRSYNEQF | TRBJ2-1 | TRBV3-1/TRBV3-2
ASSTFGQGGYGYT | TRBJ1-2 | TRBV19
ASSLEQNSPLH | TRBJ1-6 | TRBV5-1
ASSGTGKGDEQY | TRBJ2-7 | TRBV27
ASGEGYGYT | TRBJ1-2 | TRBV5-1
ASSQRGRTSGNTIY | TRBJ1-3 | TRBV7-6
ASSQELARGHGAF | TRBJ1-1 | TRBV4-2
ASSYYSYNEQF | TRBJ2-1 | TRBV27
ASSLGGFDTGELF | TRBJ2-2 | TRBV5-5
ATSDGQGARYEKLF | TRBJ1-4 | TRBV24-1
ASSKDRGGPEQF | TRBJ2-1 | TRBV7-2
ASSPTGVNNSPLH | TRBJ1-6 | TRBV28
ASSLFQNTEAF | TRBJ1-1 | TRBV11-2
SVGPSGAGEQF | TRBJ2-1 | TRBV29-1
ASSFSPQGNSPLH | TRBJ1-6 | TRBV7-2
ASSVGSKGSYEQY | TRBJ2-7 | TRBV14
ASSLGAIRDEQF | TRBJ2-1 | TRBV5-1
ASSLPGLPSPNTEAF | TRBJ1-1 | TRBV5-1
ASSEADRVVREQF | TRBJ2-1 | TRBV2
ASSEDGSNQPQH | TRBJ1-5 | TRBV18
ASSPGQTYEQY | TRBJ2-7 | TRBV4-2
SVGGRAIETQY | TRBJ2-5 | TRBV29-1
ASSRDPGARRATEAF | TRBJ1-1 | TRBV2
ASSSDRHGYT | TRBJ1-2 | TRBV7-9